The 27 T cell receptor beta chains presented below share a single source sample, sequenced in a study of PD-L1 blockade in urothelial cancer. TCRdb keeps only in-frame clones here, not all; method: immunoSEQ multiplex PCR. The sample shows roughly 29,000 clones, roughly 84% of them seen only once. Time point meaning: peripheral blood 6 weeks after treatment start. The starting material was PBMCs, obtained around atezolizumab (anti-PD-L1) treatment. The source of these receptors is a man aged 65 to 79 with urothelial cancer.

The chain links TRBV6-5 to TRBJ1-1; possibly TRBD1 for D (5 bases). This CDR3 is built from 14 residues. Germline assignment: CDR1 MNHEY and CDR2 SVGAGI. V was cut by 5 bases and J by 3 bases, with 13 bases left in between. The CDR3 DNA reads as TGTGCCAGCAGTCCTACTCAGGGATACACTGAAGCTTTCTTT. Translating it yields CASSPTQGYTEAFF.

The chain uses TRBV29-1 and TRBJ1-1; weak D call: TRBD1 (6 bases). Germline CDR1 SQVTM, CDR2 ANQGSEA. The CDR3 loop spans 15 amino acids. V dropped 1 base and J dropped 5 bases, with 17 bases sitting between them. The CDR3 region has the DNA TGCAGCGTTGAAGGTTGGGGGGGGGCACGGACTGAAGCTTTCTTT. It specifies CSVEGWGGARTEAFF.

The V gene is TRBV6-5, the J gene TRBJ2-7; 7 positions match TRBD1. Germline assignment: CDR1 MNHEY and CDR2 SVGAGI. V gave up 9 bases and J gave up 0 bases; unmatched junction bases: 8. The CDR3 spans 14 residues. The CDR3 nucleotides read TGTGCCAGGGGAAGCAGGGGGTTCTCCTACGAGCAGTACTTC. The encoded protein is CARGSRGFSYEQYF.

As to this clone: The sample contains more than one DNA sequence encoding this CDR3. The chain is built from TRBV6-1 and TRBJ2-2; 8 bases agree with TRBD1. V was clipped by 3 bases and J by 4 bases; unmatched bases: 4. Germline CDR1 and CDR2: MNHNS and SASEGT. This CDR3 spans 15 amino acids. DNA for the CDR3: TGTGCCAGCAGTGAGGAGACAGGGGCCACCGGGGAGCTGTTTTTT. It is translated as CASSEETGATGELFF.

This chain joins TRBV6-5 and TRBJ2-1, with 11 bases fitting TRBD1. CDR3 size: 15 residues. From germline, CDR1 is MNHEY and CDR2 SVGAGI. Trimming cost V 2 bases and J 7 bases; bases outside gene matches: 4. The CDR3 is CASSYRGTGGNEQFF. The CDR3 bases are TGTGCCAGCAGTTACCGGGGGACAGGGGGGAATGAGCAGTTCTTC.

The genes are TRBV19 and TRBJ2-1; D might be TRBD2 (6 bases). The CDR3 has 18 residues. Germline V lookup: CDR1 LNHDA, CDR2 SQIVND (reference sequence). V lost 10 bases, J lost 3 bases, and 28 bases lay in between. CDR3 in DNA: TGTGCCACCAGGAGCCCGAGTCGGGACTGGGATCTCTACAATGAGCAGTTCTTC. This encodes CATRSPSRDWDLYNEQFF.

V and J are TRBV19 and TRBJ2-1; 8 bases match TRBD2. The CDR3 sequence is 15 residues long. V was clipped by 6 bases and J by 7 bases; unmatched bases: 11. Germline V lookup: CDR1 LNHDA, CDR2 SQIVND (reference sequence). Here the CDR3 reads CASSPTGGVLNEQFF. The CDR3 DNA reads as TGTGCCAGTAGCCCAACGGGGGGGGTTTTGAATGAGCAGTTCTTC. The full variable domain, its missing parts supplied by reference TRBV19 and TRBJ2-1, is DGGITQSPKYLFRKEGQNVTLSCEQNLNHDAMYWYRQDPGQGLRLIYYSQIVNDFQKGDIAEGYSVSREKKESFPLTVTSAQKNPTAFYLCASSPTGGVLNEQFFGPGTRLTVL.

The CDR3 DNA reads TGTGCCAGCAGCCAAGCAAGGGGCACCATATATTTT. Encoded protein: CASSQARGTIYF. This chain joins TRBV14 and TRBJ1-3; a possible D gene is TRBD1 (5 bases). The germline CDR1 and CDR2 sequences are SGHDN and FVKESK. Trimming took 1 base from V and 9 from J, leaving 7 bases between them. The CDR3 extends over 12 amino acids.

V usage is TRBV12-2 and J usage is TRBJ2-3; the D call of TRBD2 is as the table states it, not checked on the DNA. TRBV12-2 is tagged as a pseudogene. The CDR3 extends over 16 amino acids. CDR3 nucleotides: TGTGCAAGTCGCTCACCCCGGTCGGGGAGCACAGATACGCAGTATTTT. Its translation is CASRSPRSGSTDTQYF.

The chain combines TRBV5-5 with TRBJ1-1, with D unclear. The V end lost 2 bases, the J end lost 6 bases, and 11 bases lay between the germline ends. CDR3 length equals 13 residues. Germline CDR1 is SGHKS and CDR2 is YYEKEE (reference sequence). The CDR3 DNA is TGTGCCAGCAGCTTCCCGGAGGCATCTGAAGCTTTCTTT. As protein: CASSFPEASEAFF. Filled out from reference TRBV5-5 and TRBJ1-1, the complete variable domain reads DAGVTQSPTHLIKTRGQQVTLRCSPISGHKSVSWYQQVLGQGPQFIFQYYEKEERGRGNFPDRFSARQFPNYSSELNVNALLLGDSALYLCASSFPEASEAFFGQGTRLTVV.

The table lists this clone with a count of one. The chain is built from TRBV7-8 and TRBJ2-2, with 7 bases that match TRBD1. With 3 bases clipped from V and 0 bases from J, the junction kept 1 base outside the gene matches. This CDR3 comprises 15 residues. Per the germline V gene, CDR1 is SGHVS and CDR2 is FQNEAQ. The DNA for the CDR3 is TGTGCCAGCAGCTTGGGGACAGCGAACACCGGGGAGCTGTTTTTT. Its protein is CASSLGTANTGELFF.

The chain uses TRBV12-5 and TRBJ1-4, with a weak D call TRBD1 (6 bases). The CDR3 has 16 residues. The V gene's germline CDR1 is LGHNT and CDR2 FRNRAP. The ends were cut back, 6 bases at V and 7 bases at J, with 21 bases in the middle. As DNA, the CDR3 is TGTGCTAGTGGCCGGCGGAGGGGGGGCAATGGTGAAAAACTGTTTTTT. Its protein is CASGRRRGGNGEKLFF.

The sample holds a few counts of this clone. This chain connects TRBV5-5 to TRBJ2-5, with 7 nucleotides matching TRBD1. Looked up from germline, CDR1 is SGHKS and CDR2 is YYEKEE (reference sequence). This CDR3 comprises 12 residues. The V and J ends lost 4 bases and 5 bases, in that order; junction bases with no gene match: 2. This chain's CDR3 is CASSPTGETQYF. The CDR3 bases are TGTGCCAGCAGCCCGACAGGGGAGACCCAGTACTTC.

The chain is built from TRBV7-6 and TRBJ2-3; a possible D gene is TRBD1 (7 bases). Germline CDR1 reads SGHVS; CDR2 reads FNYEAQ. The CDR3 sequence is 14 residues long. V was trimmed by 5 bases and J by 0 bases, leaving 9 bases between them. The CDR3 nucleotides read TGTGCCAGCAGCGCGGGACAGAGCACAGATACGCAGTATTTT. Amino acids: CASSAGQSTDTQYF.

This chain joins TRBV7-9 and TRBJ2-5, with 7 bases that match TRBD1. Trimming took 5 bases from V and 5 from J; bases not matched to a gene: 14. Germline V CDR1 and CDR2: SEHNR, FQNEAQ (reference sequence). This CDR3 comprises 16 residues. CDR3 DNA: TGTGCCAGCAGCACTTTACCGGGACAGCCACGGGAGACCCAGTACTTC. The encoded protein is CASSTLPGQPRETQYF. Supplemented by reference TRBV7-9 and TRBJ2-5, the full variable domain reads DTGVSQNPRHKITKRGQNVTFRCDPISEHNRLYWYRQTLGQGPEFLTYFQNEAQLEKSRLLSDRFSAERPKGSFSTLEIQRTEQGDSAMYLCASSTLPGQPRETQYFGPGTRLLVL.

The CDR3 region is CASSLGQRNTEAFF. In nucleotides, the CDR3 is TGCGCCAGCAGCTTGGGACAGCGTAACACTGAAGCTTTCTTT. The gene calls are TRBV5-1 and TRBJ1-1; D might be TRBD1 (5 bases). Trimming removed 0 bases at V and 2 bases at J, with 8 bases between. Germline V gene lookup returns CDR1 SGHRS and CDR2 YFSETQ. The CDR3 is 14 amino acids.

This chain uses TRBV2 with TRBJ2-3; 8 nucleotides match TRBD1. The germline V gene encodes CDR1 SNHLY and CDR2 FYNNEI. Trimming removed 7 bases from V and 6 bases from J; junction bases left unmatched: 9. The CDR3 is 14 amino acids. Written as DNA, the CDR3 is TGTGCCAGCAAAGACAGGGGTCGGAGGGATACGCAGTATTTT. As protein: CASKDRGRRDTQYF.

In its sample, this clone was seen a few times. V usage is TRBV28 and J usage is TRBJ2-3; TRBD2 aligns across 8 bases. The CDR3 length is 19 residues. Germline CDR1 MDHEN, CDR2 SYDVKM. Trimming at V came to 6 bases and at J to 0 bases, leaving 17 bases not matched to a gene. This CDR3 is CASSPAPGTSGTSTDTQYF. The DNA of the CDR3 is TGTGCCAGCAGCCCTGCCCCTGGAACTAGCGGAACTAGCACAGATACGCAGTATTTT.

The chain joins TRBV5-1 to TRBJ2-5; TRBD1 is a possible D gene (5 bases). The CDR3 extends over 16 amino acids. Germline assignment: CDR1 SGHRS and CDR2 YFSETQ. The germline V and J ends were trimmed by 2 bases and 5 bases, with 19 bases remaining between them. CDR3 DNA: TGCGCCAGCAGCTTCATAGCCGGCCAACCAGGGGAGACCCAGTACTTC. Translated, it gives CASSFIAGQPGETQYF.

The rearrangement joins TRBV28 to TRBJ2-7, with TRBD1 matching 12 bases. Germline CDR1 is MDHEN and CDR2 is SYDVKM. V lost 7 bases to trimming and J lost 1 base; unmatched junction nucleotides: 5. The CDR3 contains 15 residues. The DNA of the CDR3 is TGTGCCAGCACCGGGACAGGGGGCAAGTCCTACGAGCAGTACTTC. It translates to CASTGTGGKSYEQYF.

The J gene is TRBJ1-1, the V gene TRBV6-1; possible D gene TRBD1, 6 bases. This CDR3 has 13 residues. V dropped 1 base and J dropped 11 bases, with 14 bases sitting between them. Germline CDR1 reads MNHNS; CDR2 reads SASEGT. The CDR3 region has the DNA TGTGCCAGCAGTGAAGGACAGGCGTATTTGGCTTTCTTT. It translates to CASSEGQAYLAFF.

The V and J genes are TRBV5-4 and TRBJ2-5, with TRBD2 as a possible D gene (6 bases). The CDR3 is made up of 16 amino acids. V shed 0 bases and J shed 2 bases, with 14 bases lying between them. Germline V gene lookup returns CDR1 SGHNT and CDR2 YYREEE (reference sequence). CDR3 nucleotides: TGTGCCAGCAGCTTGGGGGGACTTGGGCCACAAGAGACCCAGTACTTC. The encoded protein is CASSLGGLGPQETQYF.

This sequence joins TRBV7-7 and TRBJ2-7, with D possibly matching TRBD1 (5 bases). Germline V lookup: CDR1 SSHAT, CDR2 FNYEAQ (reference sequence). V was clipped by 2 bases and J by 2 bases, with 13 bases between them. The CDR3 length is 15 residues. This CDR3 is CASSLPWTRPYEQYF. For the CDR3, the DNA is TGTGCCAGCAGCTTACCTTGGACAAGGCCCTACGAGCAGTACTTC.

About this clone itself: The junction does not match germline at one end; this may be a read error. The CDR3 DNA is TGCGGGTCCCGAAGCTCCTACAATGAGCAGTTCTTC. This gives the protein CGSRSSYNEQFF. The chain has TRBV27 and TRBJ2-1; D is uncertain. The CDR3 is 12 residues long. CDR1 and CDR2 (germline): MNHEY, SMNVEV (reference sequence).

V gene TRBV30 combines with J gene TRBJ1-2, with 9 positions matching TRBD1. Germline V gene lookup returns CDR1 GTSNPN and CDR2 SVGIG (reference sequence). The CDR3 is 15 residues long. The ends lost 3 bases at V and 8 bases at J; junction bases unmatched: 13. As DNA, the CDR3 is TGTGCCTGGAGCGGTATTGACGGGACAGGGTACGGCTACACCTTC. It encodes CAWSGIDGTGYGYTF.

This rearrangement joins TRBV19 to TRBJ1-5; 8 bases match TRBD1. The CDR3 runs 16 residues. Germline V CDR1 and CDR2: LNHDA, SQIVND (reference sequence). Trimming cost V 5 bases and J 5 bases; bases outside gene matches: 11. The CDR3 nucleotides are TGTGCCAGTAGTGTCAGGGGGCAGCTTAAGGATCAGCCCCAGCATTTT. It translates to CASSVRGQLKDQPQHF.

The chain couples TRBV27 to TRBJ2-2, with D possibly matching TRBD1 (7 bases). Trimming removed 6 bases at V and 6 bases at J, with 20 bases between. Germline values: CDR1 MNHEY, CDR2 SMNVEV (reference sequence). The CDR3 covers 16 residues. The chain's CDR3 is CASRSLGGGVSGELFF. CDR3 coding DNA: TGTGCCAGCAGATCCTTAGGGGGCGGGGTGTCCGGGGAGCTGTTTTTT.